The 32 T cell receptor beta chains given below trace back to one sample, sequenced in a study of blood T cell repertoires in COVID-19. The table came from immunoSEQ multiplex PCR; TCRdb's copy has only in-frame clones and leaves some out. The profile shows some 320,000 clones, over 75% of them singletons. Sequencing was done on a sample of PBMCs or T cells enriched from blood (not recorded which). These receptors all stem from a woman aged 30 to 39 who had recovered from COVID-19.

In DNA form, the CDR3 reads TGTGCCAGCAGTCGCCGGGGGGGATACGAGCAGTACTTC. It specifies CASSRRGGYEQYF. The chain links TRBV27 to TRBJ2-7, with 8 bases aligning to TRBD2. CDR3 length equals 13 residues. Germline-derived CDR1 and CDR2 are MNHEY and SMNVEV (reference sequence). Trimming removed 5 bases from V and 4 bases from J; junction bases left unmatched: 4.

This clone has only one observation. This chain links TRBV11-2 with TRBJ2-3, with D maybe TRBD1 (6 bases). Looked up from germline, CDR1 is SGHAT and CDR2 is FQNNGV. Between the trimmed V and J ends, which lost 0 bases and 2 bases, there was a span of 15 bases. CDR3 size: 17 residues. The CDR3 sequence is CASSLDDRDMDTDTQYF. The CDR3 DNA is TGTGCCAGCAGCTTAGATGATCGGGACATGGACACAGATACGCAGTATTTT.

The rearrangement uses TRBV19 and TRBJ1-3; 10 nucleotides agree with TRBD1. In germline, CDR1 is LNHDA, CDR2 SQIVND (reference sequence). The trim removed 5 bases at V and 2 bases at J, leaving 3 bases unmatched. The CDR3 length is 15 residues. CDR3 bases: TGTGCCAGTAGTGTGGGACAGGGGACTGGAAACACCATATATTTT. It specifies CASSVGQGTGNTIYF.

The J gene is TRBJ2-7, the V gene TRBV5-1, with 8 bases fitting TRBD2. V was clipped by 0 bases and J by 5 bases; unmatched bases: 1. This CDR3 comprises 13 residues. Germline CDR1 SGHRS, CDR2 YFSETQ. The CDR3 here is CASSLAGGDEQYF. The CDR3 nucleotides are TGCGCCAGCAGCTTGGCGGGGGGGGACGAGCAGTACTTC.

The chain employs TRBV30 and TRBJ2-7; TRBD1 matches 7 bases. Germline V CDR1 and CDR2: GTSNPN, SVGIG (reference sequence). The J segment lost 7 bases and the V segment lost 3 bases, leaving 3 bases of the junction unmatched. This CDR3 spans 11 amino acids. CDR3 sequence: CAWRQGSEQYF. In DNA form, the CDR3 reads TGTGCCTGGAGACAGGGGTCGGAGCAGTACTTC.

The chain links TRBV6-5 to TRBJ1-2; 10 positions match TRBD1. The CDR3 totals 14 residues. Trimming removed 6 bases from V and 8 bases from J; junction bases left unmatched: 9. The germline V gene encodes CDR1 MNHEY and CDR2 SVGAGI. CDR3 amino acids: CASREDRGSWGYTF. The CDR3, as DNA: TGTGCCAGCAGGGAGGACAGGGGGTCCTGGGGCTACACCTTC.

This clone was seen a single time. This same CDR3 is encoded by further DNA sequences in the sample. V and J are TRBV19 and TRBJ2-5, with D possibly being TRBD2 (5 bases). Trimming pared 4 bases from V and 5 bases from J, leaving 8 bases between. CDR1 and CDR2 (germline): LNHDA, SQIVND (reference sequence). The CDR3 runs to 12 residues. CDR3: CASSTPGETQYF. CDR3 bases: TGTGCCAGTAGTACCCCGGGGGAGACCCAGTACTTC.

The V call is TRBV20-1, the J call TRBJ1-2; D perhaps matches TRBD1 (5 bases). Trimming cost V 3 bases and J 6 bases, with 14 bases left between them. This CDR3 spans 13 amino acids. The germline CDR1 and CDR2 sequences are DFQATT and SNEGSKA (reference sequence). Written as DNA, the CDR3 is TGCAGTGCTAGTGGGGGACTATTGGATGGCTACACCTTC. This translates into CSASGGLLDGYTF.

In this sample, this clone turned up a few times. The rearrangement joins TRBV7-2 to TRBJ1-6; D is unresolved. The CDR3 length is 14 residues. From germline, CDR1 is SGHTA and CDR2 FQGNSA. V was trimmed by 5 bases and J by 9 bases, leaving 14 bases between them. The CDR3 DNA follows: TGTGCCAGCAGCCCCCTCGAACTTATTTCACCCCTCCACTTT. Translating gives CASSPLELISPLHF.

This clone was picked up a small number of times. This chain links TRBV15 with TRBJ2-7; no firm D call. The V gene's germline CDR1 is LNHNV and CDR2 YYDKDF (reference sequence). This CDR3 has 15 amino acids. The ends were cut back, 0 bases at V and 5 bases at J, with 14 bases in the middle. The DNA for the CDR3 is TGTGCCACCAGCAGAGATGCCACCACACAACACGAGCAGTACTTC. Residues: CATSRDATTQHEQYF.

The chain employs TRBV5-1 and TRBJ1-1; 7 bases map to TRBD1. Germline lookup yields CDR1 SGHRS and CDR2 YFSETQ. This CDR3 is built from 14 residues. V lost 0 bases to trimming and J lost 10 bases; unmatched junction nucleotides: 9. The CDR3 bases are TGCGCCAGCAGCTTGGAAGGGGGCTCTATCGGAGCTTTCTTT. Protein: CASSLEGGSIGAFF.

V and J are TRBV19 and TRBJ1-4; D possibly corresponds to TRBD1 (6 bases). CDR1 and CDR2 from the germline V gene are LNHDA and SQIVND (reference sequence). This CDR3 contains 14 residues. Trimming left V 7 bases short and J 6 bases short, with 15 bases between. DNA of the CDR3: TGTGCCAGTATTCCTGGGGCAGGGGATGAAAAACTGTTTTTT. This codes for CASIPGAGDEKLFF.

V usage is TRBV5-1 and J usage is TRBJ1-2; tentatively, D is TRBD1 (6 bases). The CDR3 is 14 amino acids. Trimming removed 0 bases from V and 7 bases from J, with 13 bases in between. Germline assignment: CDR1 SGHRS and CDR2 YFSETQ. The DNA of the CDR3 is TGCGCCAGCAGCTTGGTGCAGGGGTGGGGTGGCTACACCTTC. It specifies CASSLVQGWGGYTF.

A note on this clone: The sample contains more than one DNA sequence encoding this CDR3. J is TRBJ1-1 and V is TRBV6-5, with a tentative D call TRBD1 (5 bases). This CDR3 has 13 residues. V was shortened by 2 bases and J by 4 bases, with 8 bases between the two germline ends. Germline CDR1 and CDR2: MNHEY and SVGAGI. The CDR3 loop reads CASSYGGGTEAFF. CDR3 nucleotide sequence: TGTGCCAGCAGTTACGGCGGGGGCACTGAAGCTTTCTTT.

The chain uses TRBV5-4 and TRBJ2-1, with D perhaps matching TRBD1 (5 bases). Germline V gives CDR1 SGHNT, CDR2 YYREEE (reference sequence). The V and J ends lost 1 base and 6 bases respectively, with 14 bases between them. The CDR3 loop spans 15 amino acids. The CDR3 nucleotides are TGTGCCAGCAGCTTGACGCCAGGGCTTGGCAATGAGCAGTTCTTC. This sequence encodes CASSLTPGLGNEQFF.

The chain recombines TRBV5-4 with TRBJ1-1; weak D call: TRBD1 (6 bases). The V end lost 3 bases, the J end lost 4 bases, and 16 bases lay between the germline ends. The V gene's germline CDR1 is SGHNT and CDR2 YYREEE (reference sequence). This CDR3 is built from 15 residues. Written as DNA, the CDR3 is TGTGCCAGCAGCTCGAAACAGGGTCTGGGCACTGAAGCTTTCTTT. Translated, it gives CASSSKQGLGTEAFF.

The rearrangement links TRBV25-1 to TRBJ2-1; the match to TRBD2 covers 8 bases. The CDR3 has 15 amino acids. Germline loops: CDR1 MGHDK, CDR2 SYGVNS. The V segment lost 8 bases and the J segment 3 bases; nucleotides outside the gene matches: 9. In DNA, the CDR3 is TGTGCCAGCGGGTACGGGGGGGCCAACTACAATGAGCAGTTCTTC. It encodes CASGYGGANYNEQFF.

The genes are TRBV6-2 or TRBV6-3 and TRBJ1-2; 11 bases map to TRBD1. The CDR3 loop spans 15 amino acids. Germline-derived CDR1 and CDR2 are MNHEY and SVGEGT. V lost 5 bases, J lost 3 bases, and 5 bases stayed unmatched. The CDR3 spells CASSTRTGGDYGYTF. In nucleotides, the CDR3 is TGTGCCAGCAGTACCCGGACAGGGGGCGACTATGGCTACACCTTC.

This chain links TRBV3-1 (or the pseudogene TRBV3-2) with TRBJ1-2, with 8 bases aligning to TRBD1. The germline V gene has CDR1 LGHDT and CDR2 YNNKEL (reference sequence). The CDR3 totals 12 residues. Trimming removed 8 bases from V and 7 bases from J; junction bases left unmatched: 6. CDR3 sequence: CASGQGRGGYTF. The DNA of the CDR3 is TGTGCCAGCGGACAGGGCCGGGGTGGCTACACCTTC.

The V call is TRBV4-1, the J call TRBJ1-3, with D unclear. This CDR3 is 18 amino acids long. V was cut by 0 bases and J by 0 bases, with 15 bases left in between. Germline values: CDR1 MGHRA, CDR2 YSYEKL. This CDR3 reads CASSQDSRRSTSGNTIYF. Here the CDR3 DNA reads TGCGCCAGCAGCCAAGACTCACGGCGGTCAACCTCTGGAAACACCATATATTTT.

V is TRBV19 and J is TRBJ2-5, with 8 bases identical to TRBD2. The CDR3 totals 15 residues. Trimming removed 4 bases from V and 0 bases from J; junction bases left unmatched: 4. CDR1 is LNHDA and CDR2 is SQIVND in the germline V gene (reference sequence). The CDR3 protein is CASSTISGDQETQYF. The CDR3 DNA reads TGTGCCAGTAGTACCATTAGCGGGGACCAAGAGACCCAGTACTTC.

CDR3 DNA sequence: TGTGCCAGCAGCACTAGGGCGGTGAACACTGAAGCTTTCTTT. It encodes CASSTRAVNTEAFF. The chain has TRBV11-1 and TRBJ1-1; D ambiguous. The length of the CDR3 is 14 residues. Germline CDR1 is SGHAT and CDR2 is FQDESV (reference sequence). V was trimmed by 5 bases and J by 0 bases, leaving 10 bases between them.

This clone was detected once. This CDR3 reads CASSPSANTGELFF. Here the CDR3 DNA reads TGTGCCAGCAGCCCGTCCGCGAACACCGGGGAGCTGTTTTTT. The gene calls are TRBV5-6 and TRBJ2-2; D gene unclear. Germline assignment: CDR1 SGHDT and CDR2 YYEEEE. The CDR3 has 14 amino acids. V lost 4 bases to trimming and J lost 0 bases, with 7 bases between them.

The V call is TRBV19, the J call TRBJ1-5, with D perhaps matching TRBD1 (5 bases). Germline V gives CDR1 LNHDA, CDR2 SQIVND (reference sequence). Deletions cut 5 bases from V and 4 bases from J, with 15 bases between. The CDR3 has 15 residues. The CDR3 DNA reads as TGTGCCAGTAGTTACAGGAGCCAGGGTAATCAGCCCCAGCATTTT. This translates into CASSYRSQGNQPQHF.

The V gene is TRBV6-4, the J gene TRBJ2-3; possibly TRBD1 for D (5 bases). Between the trimmed V and J ends, which lost 4 bases and 3 bases, there was a span of 11 bases. The CDR3 loop spans 14 amino acids. CDR1 is MRHNA and CDR2 is SNTAGT in the germline V gene. CDR3 sequence reads: CASSAGRDTDTQYF. In nucleotides, the CDR3 is TGTGCCAGCAGTGCGGGCAGGGATACAGATACGCAGTATTTT.

The V call is TRBV28, the J call TRBJ1-5; D is perhaps TRBD1 (6 bases). V lost 10 bases, J lost 4 bases, and 14 bases lay in between. The CDR3 runs to 13 residues. Germline lookup yields CDR1 MDHEN and CDR2 SYDVKM. CDR3 sequence (DNA): TGTGCCACCTGGGGGCAGCAGAATCAGCCCCAGCATTTT. This codes for CATWGQQNQPQHF.

The chain is built from TRBV5-1 and TRBJ1-1; 7 bases fit TRBD1. Germline loops: CDR1 SGHRS, CDR2 YFSETQ. The trim removed 2 bases at V and 3 bases at J, leaving 7 bases unmatched. CDR3 size: 15 residues. The CDR3 DNA reads as TGCGCCAGCAGCTTTGGTGACAGGGAAGACACTGAAGCTTTCTTT. It codes for CASSFGDREDTEAFF.

The gene calls are TRBV30 and TRBJ1-2; D unclear. This CDR3 contains 12 residues. V dropped 1 base and J dropped 8 bases, with 11 bases sitting between them. CDR1 and CDR2 from the germline V gene are GTSNPN and SVGIG (reference sequence). CDR3 DNA: TGTGCCTGGAGTGGTTTAGTTAGCGGCTACACCTTC. This gives the protein CAWSGLVSGYTF.

This chain connects TRBV5-1 to TRBJ2-7; 7 nucleotides match TRBD1. Germline V gene data show CDR1 as SGHRS and CDR2 as YFSETQ. Trimming cost V 4 bases and J 4 bases; bases outside gene matches: 11. The CDR3 length is 15 residues. As DNA, the CDR3 is TGCGCCAGCAGCCCTGAAGGGGGCCTAATTTACGAGCAGTACTTC. This translates into CASSPEGGLIYEQYF.

The chain links TRBV15 to TRBJ2-7; tentatively, D is TRBD2 (6 bases). The germline gives CDR1 LNHNV, CDR2 YYDKDF (reference sequence). CDR3 length: 12 residues. Trimming removed 4 bases at V and 7 bases at J, with 11 bases between. The CDR3 bases are TGTGCCACCAGCAAGGGAGGAGGAGAGCAGTACTTC. Its translation is CATSKGGGEQYF.

The chain is built from TRBV5-6 and TRBJ2-7, with 10 positions matching TRBD1. Germline-derived CDR1 and CDR2 are SGHDT and YYEEEE. The CDR3 has 15 residues. After removal of 4 bases from V and 0 bases from J, the junction contained 4 bases not matched to a gene. This CDR3 reads CASSRGTGASYEQYF. Here the CDR3 DNA reads TGTGCCAGCAGCCGCGGGACAGGGGCCTCCTACGAGCAGTACTTC.

This clone occurred once. The chain uses TRBV6-5 and TRBJ1-5; 7 bases agree with TRBD1. This CDR3 is built from 15 residues. Germline V lookup: CDR1 MNHEY, CDR2 SVGAGI. Trimming at V came to 5 bases and at J to 0 bases, leaving 4 bases not matched to a gene. CDR3 nucleotide sequence: TGTGCCAGCAGTCGGGACAGCTATAGCAATCAGCCCCAGCATTTT. Amino acids: CASSRDSYSNQPQHF.